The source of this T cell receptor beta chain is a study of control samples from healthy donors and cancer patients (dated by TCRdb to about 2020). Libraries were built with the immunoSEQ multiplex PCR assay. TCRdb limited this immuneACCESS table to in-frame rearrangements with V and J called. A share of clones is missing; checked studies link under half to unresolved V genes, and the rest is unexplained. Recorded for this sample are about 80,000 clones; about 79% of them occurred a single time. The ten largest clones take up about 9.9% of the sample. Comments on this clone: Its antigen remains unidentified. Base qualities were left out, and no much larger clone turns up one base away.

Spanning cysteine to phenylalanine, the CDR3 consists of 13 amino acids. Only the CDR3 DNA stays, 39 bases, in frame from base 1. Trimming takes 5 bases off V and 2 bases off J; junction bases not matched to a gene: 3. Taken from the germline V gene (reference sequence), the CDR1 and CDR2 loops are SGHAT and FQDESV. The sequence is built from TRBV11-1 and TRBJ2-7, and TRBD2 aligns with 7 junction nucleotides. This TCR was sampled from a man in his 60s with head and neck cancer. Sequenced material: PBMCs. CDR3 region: CASSVSGAYEQYF. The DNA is TGTGCCAGCAGCGTAAGCGGGGCCTACGAGCAGTACTTC.